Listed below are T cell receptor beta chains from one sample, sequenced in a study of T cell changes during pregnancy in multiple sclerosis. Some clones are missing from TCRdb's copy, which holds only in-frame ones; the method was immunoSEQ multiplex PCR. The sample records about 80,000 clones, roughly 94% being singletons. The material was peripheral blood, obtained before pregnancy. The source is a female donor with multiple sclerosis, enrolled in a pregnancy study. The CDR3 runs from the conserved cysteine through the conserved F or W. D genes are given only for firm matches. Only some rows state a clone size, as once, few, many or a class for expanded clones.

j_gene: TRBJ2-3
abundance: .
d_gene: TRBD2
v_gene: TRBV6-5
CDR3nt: TGTGCCAGCAGTTACTCGGGCGGGAGGGCGGGAGATACGCAGTATTTT
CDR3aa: CASSYSGGRAGDTQYF

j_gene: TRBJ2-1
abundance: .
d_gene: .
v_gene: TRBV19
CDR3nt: TGTGCCAGTAGTATGATCGGCGGGATGGATGAGCAGTTCTTC
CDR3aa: CASSMIGGMDEQFF

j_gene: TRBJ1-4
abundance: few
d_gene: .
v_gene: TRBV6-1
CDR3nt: TGTGCCAGCAGTGAAATCGTTCGGCTCGGGTCCCGGGTCCCAACTAATGAAAAACTGTTTTTT
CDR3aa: CASSEIVRLGSRVPTNEKLFF

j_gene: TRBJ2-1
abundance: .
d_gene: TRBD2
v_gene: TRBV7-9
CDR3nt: TGTGCCAGCAGCTTAGGGTCTAGCGGGAGGGCCAGACCCTACAATGAGCAGTTCTTC
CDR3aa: CASSLGSSGRARPYNEQFF

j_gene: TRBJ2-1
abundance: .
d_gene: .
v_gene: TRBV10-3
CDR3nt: TGTGCCATCAGTGGGGGGACCGGGGGGCGACCCGAGCAGTTCTTC
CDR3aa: CAISGGTGGRPEQFF

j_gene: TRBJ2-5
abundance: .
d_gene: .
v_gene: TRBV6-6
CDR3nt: TGTGCCAGCAGTGCCCTAGCGCGGCAAGAGACCCAGTACTTC
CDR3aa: CASSALARQETQYF

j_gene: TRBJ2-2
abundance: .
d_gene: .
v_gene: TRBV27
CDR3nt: TGTGCCAGCAGTTTACCTTACACCGGGGAGCTGTTTTTT
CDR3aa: CASSLPYTGELFF

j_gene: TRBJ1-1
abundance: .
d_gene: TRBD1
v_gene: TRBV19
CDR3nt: TGTGCCAGTAGGCTGGACAGGGCGACTGAAGCTTTCTTT
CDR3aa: CASRLDRATEAFF

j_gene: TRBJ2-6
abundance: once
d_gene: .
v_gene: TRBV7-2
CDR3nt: TGTGCCAGCAGCCTGGACAGTTATTCCTCTGGGGCCAACGTCCTGACTTTC
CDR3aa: CASSLDSYSSGANVLTF

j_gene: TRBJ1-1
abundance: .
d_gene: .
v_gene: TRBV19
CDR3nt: TGTGCCAGTAGTATGTATGGAGTTAGCACTGAAGCTTTCTTT
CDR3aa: CASSMYGVSTEAFF

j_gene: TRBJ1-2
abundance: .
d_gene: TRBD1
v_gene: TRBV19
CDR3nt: TGTGCCAGTAAGGGTTTGGGACAGGGGTATGGCTACACCTTC
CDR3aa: CASKGLGQGYGYTF

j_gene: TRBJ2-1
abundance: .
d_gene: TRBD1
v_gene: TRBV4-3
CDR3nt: TGCGCCAGCAGCTCGGCCACAGGGGGTTTGGGCAATGAGCAGTTCTTC
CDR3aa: CASSSATGGLGNEQFF

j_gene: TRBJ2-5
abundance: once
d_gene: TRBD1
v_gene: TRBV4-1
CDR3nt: TGCGCCAGCAGCCACCCACAGGGGATCCAAGAGACCCAGTACTTC
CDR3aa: CASSHPQGIQETQYF

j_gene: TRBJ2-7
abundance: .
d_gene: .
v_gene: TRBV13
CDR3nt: TGTGCCAGCAGCTTAGGGGAGGCCCCAAACGAGCAGTACTTC
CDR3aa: CASSLGEAPNEQYF